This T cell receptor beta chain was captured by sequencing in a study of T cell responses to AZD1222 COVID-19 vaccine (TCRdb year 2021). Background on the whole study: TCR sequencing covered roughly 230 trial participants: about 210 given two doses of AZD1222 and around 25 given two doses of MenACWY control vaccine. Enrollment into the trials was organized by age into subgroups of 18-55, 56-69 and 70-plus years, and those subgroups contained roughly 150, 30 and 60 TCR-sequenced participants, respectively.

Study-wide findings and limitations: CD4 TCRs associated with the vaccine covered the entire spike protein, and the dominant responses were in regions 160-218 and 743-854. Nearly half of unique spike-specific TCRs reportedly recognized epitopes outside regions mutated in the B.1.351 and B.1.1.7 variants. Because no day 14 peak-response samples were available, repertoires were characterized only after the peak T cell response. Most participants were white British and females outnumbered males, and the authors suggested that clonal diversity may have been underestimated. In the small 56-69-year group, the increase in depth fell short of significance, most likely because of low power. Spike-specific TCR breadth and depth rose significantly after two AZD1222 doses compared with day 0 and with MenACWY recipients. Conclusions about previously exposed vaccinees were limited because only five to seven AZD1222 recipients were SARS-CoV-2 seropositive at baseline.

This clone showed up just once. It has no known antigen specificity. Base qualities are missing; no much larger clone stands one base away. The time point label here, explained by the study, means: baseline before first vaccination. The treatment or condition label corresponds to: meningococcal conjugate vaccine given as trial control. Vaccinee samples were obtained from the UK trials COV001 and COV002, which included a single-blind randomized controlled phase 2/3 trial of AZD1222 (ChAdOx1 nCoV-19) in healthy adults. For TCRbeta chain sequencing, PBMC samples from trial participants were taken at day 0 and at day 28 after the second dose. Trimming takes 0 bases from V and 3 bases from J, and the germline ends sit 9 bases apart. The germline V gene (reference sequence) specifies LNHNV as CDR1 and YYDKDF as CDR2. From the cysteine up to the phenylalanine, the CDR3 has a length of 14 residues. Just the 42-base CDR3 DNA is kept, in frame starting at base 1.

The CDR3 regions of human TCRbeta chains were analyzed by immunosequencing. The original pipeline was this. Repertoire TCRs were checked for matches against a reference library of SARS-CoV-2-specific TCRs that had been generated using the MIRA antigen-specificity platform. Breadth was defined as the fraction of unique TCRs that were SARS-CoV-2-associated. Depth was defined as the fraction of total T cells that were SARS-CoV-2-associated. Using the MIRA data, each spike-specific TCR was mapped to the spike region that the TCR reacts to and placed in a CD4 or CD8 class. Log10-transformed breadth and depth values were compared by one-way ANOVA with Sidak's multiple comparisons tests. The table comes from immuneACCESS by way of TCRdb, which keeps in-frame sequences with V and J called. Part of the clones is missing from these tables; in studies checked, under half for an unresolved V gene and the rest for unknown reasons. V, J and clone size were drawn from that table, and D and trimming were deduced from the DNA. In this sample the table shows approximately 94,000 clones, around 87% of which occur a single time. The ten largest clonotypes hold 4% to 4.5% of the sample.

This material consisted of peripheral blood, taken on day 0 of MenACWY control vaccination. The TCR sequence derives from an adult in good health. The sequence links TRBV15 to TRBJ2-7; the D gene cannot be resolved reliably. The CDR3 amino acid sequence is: CATSRELPVYEQYF. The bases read TGTGCCACCAGCAGAGAGCTACCCGTCTACGAGCAGTACTTC.